The 9 T cell receptor beta chains listed next were all sequenced from one sample in a study of shared clonotypes between healthy human individuals. Only in-frame clones appear in the TCRdb table, and some are missing; sequencing was by immunoSEQ multiplex PCR. The sample contains around 940,000 clones, approximately 80% of which appear only once. The specimen was memory CD4+ T cells sorted from blood. The subset was: CD45RA-negative fraction. The receptors were sampled from a man aged 18 to 30 in good health.

The chain joins TRBV6-6 to TRBJ2-2, with TRBD1 matching over 9 bases. CDR1 is MNHNY, CDR2 SVGAGI, per germline (reference sequence). Trimming took 5 bases from V and 4 from J; bases not matched to a gene: 2. CDR3 length: 14 residues. The CDR3 nucleotides are TGTGCCAGCAGTAAGACAGGGGGCACCGGGGAGCTGTTTTTT. This codes for CASSKTGGTGELFF.

The chain has TRBV18 and TRBJ1-2, with D tentatively TRBD1 (5 bases). V was shortened by 5 bases and J by 5 bases, with 18 bases between the two germline ends. The germline gives CDR1 KGHSH, CDR2 LQKENI. The CDR3 is 15 amino acids. CDR3 region: CASSATGTEKYGYTF. CDR3 sequence (DNA): TGTGCCAGCTCAGCCACGGGGACCGAAAAATATGGCTACACCTTC.

The chain has TRBV30 and TRBJ1-2; 8 nucleotides match TRBD1. Germline assignment: CDR1 GTSNPN and CDR2 SVGIG (reference sequence). The length of the CDR3 is 13 residues. The junction had 5 bases not matched to a gene; V was cut back by 5 bases and J by 3 bases. The CDR3 region has the DNA TGTGCCTGGGCAGGGGGCTCAGACTATGGCTACACCTTC. This encodes CAWAGGSDYGYTF. Using reference TRBV30 and TRBJ1-2 for the parts outside the CDR3, the full variable domain is SQTIHQWPATLVQPVGSPLSLECTVEGTSNPNLYWYRQAAGRGLQLLFYSVGIGQISSEVPQNLSASRPQDRQFILSSKKLLLSDSGFYLCAWAGGSDYGYTFGSGTRLTVV.

V is TRBV7-9 and J is TRBJ1-5; the D is unclear. Trimming left V 5 bases short and J 2 bases short, with 16 bases between. Looked up from germline, CDR1 is SEHNR and CDR2 is FQNEAQ (reference sequence). CDR3 length: 16 amino acids. CDR3 nucleotide sequence: TGTGCCAGCAGCCAAAGCGGGGATGGGGGCAATCAGCCCCAGCATTTT. This encodes CASSQSGDGGNQPQHF.

Turning to this clone: One end of the junction fails to match germline, which may point to a read error. This sequence joins TRBV7-7 and TRBJ2-2; D gene uncertain. The germline V gene encodes CDR1 SSHAT and CDR2 FNYEAQ (reference sequence). CDR3 size: 13 residues. This CDR3 is CASSLDNTGELFF. CDR3 nucleotides: TGTGCTAGCAGCTTAGATAACACCGGGGAGCTGTTTTTT.

The chain recombines TRBV28 with TRBJ1-4; D gene ambiguous. The CDR3 runs 12 residues. V was clipped by 2 bases and J by 8 bases, with 6 bases between them. CDR1 and CDR2 from the germline V gene are MDHEN and SYDVKM. This CDR3 is CASSLISEKLFF. The CDR3 bases are TGTGCCAGCAGTTTAATATCCGAAAAACTGTTTTTT.

This chain connects TRBV19 to TRBJ1-2; D is uncertain. Trimming took off 3 bases at V and 8 bases at J, with 13 bases between the two ends. Germline V gene sequence: CDR1 LNHDA, CDR2 SQIVND (reference sequence). The CDR3 sequence is 13 residues long. The CDR3 DNA follows: TGTGCCAGTAGTATCTGGCAGCTTCCCGGCTACACCTTC. As protein: CASSIWQLPGYTF. The whole variable domain, remainder taken from reference TRBV19 and TRBJ1-2, is DGGITQSPKYLFRKEGQNVTLSCEQNLNHDAMYWYRQDPGQGLRLIYYSQIVNDFQKGDIAEGYSVSREKKESFPLTVTSAQKNPTAFYLCASSIWQLPGYTFGSGTRLTVV.

The rearrangement uses TRBV6-1 and TRBJ1-5, with D uncertain. The germline V gene has CDR1 MNHNS and CDR2 SASEGT. Trimming cost V 0 bases and J 4 bases, with 7 bases left between them. The CDR3 spans 14 residues. The CDR3 region is CASSEAPQNQPQHF. The DNA for the CDR3 is TGTGCCAGCAGTGAAGCCCCGCAAAATCAGCCCCAGCATTTT.

Concerning this clone: A clone one base away is much larger, so this may be a read error. Other DNA sequences in this sample translate to the same CDR3. The genes are TRBV11-2 and TRBJ2-1; D is undetermined. The CDR3 totals 14 residues. Trimming took 0 bases from V and 0 from J, leaving 3 bases between them. Germline-derived CDR1 and CDR2 are SGHAT and FQNNGV. This chain's CDR3 is CASSLEGSYNEQFF. CDR3 in DNA: TGTGCCAGCAGCTTAGAGGGCTCCTACAATGAGCAGTTCTTC.